This T cell receptor (beta chain) came from a study of blood T cell repertoires in COVID-19. Turning to the study itself: Italy, Spain and the United States were the sources of the convalescent and acute COVID-19 samples. PBMCs, B-cell-depleted T cells, or T cells provided the cDNA or gDNA that made up the material.

This CDR3 has 17 amino acids. Trimming took off 1 base at V and 8 bases at J, with 21 bases between the two ends. CDR1 and CDR2 from the germline V gene are LGHNA and YSLEER. In the authors' methods: For nucleated cells, counts were estimated from reference gene primer amplification. Generated by immunoSEQ multiplex PCR, the TCRdb table keeps only in-frame clones and is missing some. The V and J calls and clone size are taken from that table; D and trimming were inferred from the DNA. Among 340,000 or so clones listed, around 87% were seen once. The sequence derives from a man aged 50-59 years with active or convalescent COVID-19. Sequenced: peripheral blood. V gene TRBV4-3 combines with J gene TRBJ2-1; D is ambiguous. The DNA of the CDR3 is TGCGCCAGCAGCCAAGTAAATCCGGGTCCTAGGTTGGATGAGCAGTTCTTC. It is translated as CASSQVNPGPRLDEQFF.